The 27 T cell receptor beta chains below were found in one sample sequenced in a study of a mutant IDH1 vaccine in newly diagnosed glioma. Time point indicated: week 47, end of study. Topical imiquimod accompanied each vaccine dose, which consisted of 300 ug of mutant IDH1 20-mer peptide. TCRdb's copy holds only in-frame clones and misses some; the assay was immunoSEQ multiplex PCR. Of approximately 60,000 clones listed, over 80% are singletons. These TCRs are of unknown antigen specificity. Sequenced here: PBMCs, sampled from a glioma patient whose treatment included an IDH1 peptide vaccine. These receptors originate from a man between 25 and 39 years old with glioma.

The rearrangement joins TRBV7-9 to TRBJ2-7; 8 bases are a match to TRBD1. This CDR3 is built from 13 residues. Germline V CDR1 and CDR2: SEHNR, FQNEAQ (reference sequence). Trimming took 5 bases from V and 5 from J; bases not matched to a gene: 5. CDR3 DNA: TGTGCCAGCAGCCGGACAGGGCTCAACGAGCAGTACTTC. As protein: CASSRTGLNEQYF. Complete variable domain (other parts from reference TRBV7-9 and TRBJ2-7): DTGVSQNPRHKITKRGQNVTFRCDPISEHNRLYWYRQTLGQGPEFLTYFQNEAQLEKSRLLSDRFSAERPKGSFSTLEIQRTEQGDSAMYLCASSRTGLNEQYFGPGTRLTVT.

The chain is built from TRBV6-1 and TRBJ1-2; the D is unclear. Looked up from germline, CDR1 is MNHNS and CDR2 is SASEGT. Trimming removed 2 bases from V and 6 bases from J, with 7 bases in between. CDR3 length equals 12 residues. The CDR3 DNA follows: TGTGCCAGCAGTGAACGAGGGAATGGCTACACCTTC. Its translation: CASSERGNGYTF.

CDR3 amino acids: CASSPTTGFTFRYEQYF. CDR3 DNA: TGCGCCAGCAGCCCGACGACAGGGTTCACGTTTCGCTACGAGCAGTACTTC. This rearrangement joins TRBV5-1 to TRBJ2-7; TRBD1 matches at 7 bases. The CDR3 extends over 17 amino acids. The germline CDR1 and CDR2 sequences are SGHRS and YFSETQ. V dropped 4 bases and J dropped 3; count of bases not matched to a gene: 16.

The chain employs TRBV29-1 and TRBJ1-3; tentatively, D is TRBD1 (5 bases). CDR1 is SQVTM, CDR2 ANQGSEA, per germline. V dropped 7 bases and J dropped 2 bases, with 15 bases sitting between them. CDR3 length equals 14 residues. The DNA of the CDR3 is TGCAGCGGGCAGATCGGGGACCCTGGAAACACCATATATTTT. Protein product: CSGQIGDPGNTIYF.

The rearrangement links TRBV18 to TRBJ2-3, with D unresolved. The V end was cut by 0 bases, the J end by 6 bases, with 4 bases between. This CDR3 contains 12 residues. Germline V CDR1 and CDR2: KGHSH, LQKENI. Here the CDR3 reads CASSPPKDTQYF. The CDR3 DNA follows: TGTGCCAGCTCACCACCGAAGGATACGCAGTATTTT.

The chain carries TRBV19 and TRBJ2-1; no firm D call. In germline, CDR1 is LNHDA, CDR2 SQIVND (reference sequence). This CDR3 region has 11 residues. The V end was cut by 5 bases, the J end by 9 bases, with 8 bases between. This CDR3 reads CASSQTLEQFF. CDR3 nucleotide sequence: TGTGCCAGTAGTCAGACACTTGAGCAGTTCTTC.

The J gene is TRBJ1-1, the V gene TRBV10-1; D gene unclear. The ends were cut back, 3 bases at V and 2 bases at J, with 7 bases in the middle. CDR1 is WNHNN and CDR2 is SYGVQD in the germline V gene (reference sequence). This CDR3 is built from 13 residues. DNA of the CDR3: TGCGCCAGCAGTGAAGTCGCTAACACTGAAGCTTTCTTT. Amino acid sequence: CASSEVANTEAFF.

In this sample, this clone turned up once. The genes are TRBV10-2 and TRBJ2-5; 7 nucleotides align to TRBD1. The CDR3 is made up of 15 amino acids. Unmatched junction bases numbered 10, after V lost 5 bases and J lost 4 bases. CDR1 and CDR2 from the germline V gene are WSHSY and SAAADI. The CDR3 DNA sequence: TGCGCCAGCAGTCCCGACAGGGTAAAGACAGAGACCCAGTACTTC. Encoded protein: CASSPDRVKTETQYF.

The rearrangement links TRBV19 to TRBJ2-3, with 9 positions matching TRBD2. The V gene end was trimmed by 2 bases and the J gene end by 4 bases; junction bases not matched to a gene: 13. The CDR3 sequence is 18 residues long. Germline V gene lookup returns CDR1 LNHDA and CDR2 SQIVND (reference sequence). CDR3 region: CASSIFPASGAQADTQYF. As DNA, the CDR3 is TGTGCCAGTAGTATATTCCCGGCTAGCGGGGCTCAGGCAGATACGCAGTATTTT.

This clone was seen only a few times. The V call is TRBV6-1, the J call TRBJ1-5; D ambiguous. This CDR3 comprises 16 residues. Germline V gives CDR1 MNHNS, CDR2 SASEGT. Trimming shortened V by 0 bases and J by 5 bases, and 14 bases separated the two germline ends. This CDR3 is CASSEAWRESDQPQHF. CDR3 nucleotides: TGTGCCAGCAGTGAAGCGTGGAGGGAGAGCGATCAGCCCCAGCATTTT.

The chain carries TRBV5-4 and TRBJ2-7, with D maybe TRBD2 (6 bases). With 2 bases removed from V and 3 bases from J, the gap between germline ends came to 12 bases. The germline CDR1 and CDR2 sequences are SGHNT and YYREEE (reference sequence). The CDR3 is made up of 14 amino acids. The CDR3 loop reads CASSFERGGYEQYF. The CDR3 nucleotides read TGTGCCAGCAGCTTCGAACGGGGAGGCTACGAGCAGTACTTC.

The chain is built from TRBV25-1 and TRBJ1-5; 9 bases agree with TRBD1. The CDR3 contains 16 residues. J lost 5 bases, V lost 1 base, and 6 bases had no gene match. CDR1 and CDR2 (germline): MGHDK, SYGVNS. CDR3 in DNA: TGTGCCAGCAGTGAATTAACAGGGGGCCCAGATCAGCCCCAGCATTTT. Protein sequence: CASSELTGGPDQPQHF.

J is TRBJ2-1 and V is TRBV11-2; D might be TRBD2 (6 bases). This CDR3 contains 11 residues. The germline V gene has CDR1 SGHAT and CDR2 FQNNGV. The germline V and J ends were trimmed by 5 bases and 9 bases, with 8 bases remaining between them. The CDR3 sequence: CASSPGGEQFF. CDR3 bases: TGTGCCAGCAGCCCCGGGGGTGAGCAGTTCTTC.

This chain links TRBV5-6 with TRBJ2-7; perhaps TRBD2 as D (6 bases). With 2 bases removed from V and 0 bases from J, the gap between germline ends came to 9 bases. The CDR3 has 14 amino acids. CDR1 SGHDT and CDR2 YYEEEE come from the germline V gene. The CDR3 spells CASSFGGDSYEQYF. CDR3 nucleotides: TGTGCCAGCAGCTTCGGCGGGGACTCCTACGAGCAGTACTTC. Complete variable domain (other parts from reference TRBV5-6 and TRBJ2-7): DAGVTQSPTHLIKTRGQQVTLRCSPKSGHDTVSWYQQALGQGPQFIFQYYEEEERQRGNFPDRFSGHQFPNYSSELNVNALLLGDSALYLCASSFGGDSYEQYFGPGTRLTVT.

The chain employs TRBV30 and TRBJ2-7; D unclear. V was pared by 7 bases and J by 4 bases, with 11 bases between. Germline V gene data show CDR1 as GTSNPN and CDR2 as SVGIG (reference sequence). CDR3 size: 11 residues. The CDR3: CAFTSLYEQYF. DNA for the CDR3: TGTGCCTTTACGAGTTTATACGAGCAGTACTTC.

The chain employs TRBV7-5 and TRBJ1-4; the table's D call, TRBD1, was not checked against the DNA. TRBV7-5 is classified as a pseudogene. The CDR3 sequence is 17 residues long. The CDR3 spells CVRSFGTETTTNEKLFF. The CDR3 DNA sequence: TGTGTCAGAAGCTTTGGGACAGAAACCACAACTAATGAAAAACTGTTTTTT.

The J gene is TRBJ2-3, the V gene TRBV30; TRBD2 matches 11 bases. CDR1 GTSNPN and CDR2 SVGIG come from the germline V gene (reference sequence). The CDR3 loop spans 15 amino acids. V was clipped by 0 bases and J by 9 bases; unmatched bases: 8. In DNA form, the CDR3 reads TGTGCCTGGAGTGTACTTAGCGGGGGGGCGTGGACGCAGTATTTT. This translates into CAWSVLSGGAWTQYF.

This clone was recorded once. The chain links TRBV18 to TRBJ1-2; D is possibly TRBD1 (6 bases). The V end lost 3 bases, the J end lost 7 bases, and 12 bases lay between the germline ends. Germline lookup yields CDR1 KGHSH and CDR2 LQKENI. CDR3 size: 13 residues. CDR3 nucleotides: TGTGCCAGCTCACCTTCCCGGGGGGCTGGCTACACCTTC. This codes for CASSPSRGAGYTF.

The rearrangement joins TRBV10-3 to TRBJ2-1; D gene uncertain. Germline loops: CDR1 ENHRY, CDR2 SYGVKD. CDR3 length equals 13 residues. V was shortened by 10 bases and J by 1 base, with 11 bases between the two germline ends. CDR3 protein: CATGEASYNEQFF. Written as DNA, the CDR3 is TGTGCCACCGGCGAGGCATCCTACAATGAGCAGTTCTTC.

The V call is TRBV7-2, the J call TRBJ2-2; D might be TRBD1 (6 bases). Germline V CDR1 and CDR2: SGHTA, FQGNSA. V lost 7 bases and J 4 bases, leaving 19 bases between the germline ends. This CDR3 contains 16 residues. This CDR3 is CASTVTGYLLTGELFF. CDR3 nucleotide sequence: TGTGCCAGCACCGTCACAGGGTACCTTCTCACCGGGGAGCTGTTTTTT.

This chain joins TRBV27 and TRBJ1-6; possibly TRBD1 for D (6 bases). Trimming removed 3 bases from V and 0 bases from J, with 12 bases in between. The CDR3 length is 17 residues. Germline CDR1 MNHEY, CDR2 SMNVEV (reference sequence). CDR3 bases: TGTGCCAGCAGTTTCCACAGGGCGAGCTCCTATAATTCACCCCTCCACTTT. Its translation: CASSFHRASSYNSPLHF.

The genes are TRBV19 and TRBJ1-1, with TRBD1 matching over 7 bases. The CDR3 contains 14 residues. The germline V gene encodes CDR1 LNHDA and CDR2 SQIVND (reference sequence). J was trimmed by 1 base and V by 7 bases; bases with no gene match: 6. The CDR3 sequence is CASTPQGRNTEAFF. CDR3 DNA sequence: TGTGCCAGTACCCCACAGGGGAGGAACACTGAAGCTTTCTTT.

This clone was seen only a few times. The V gene is TRBV4-2, the J gene TRBJ2-7, with 10 positions matching TRBD1. The V gene end was trimmed by 5 bases and the J gene end by 5 bases; junction bases not matched to a gene: 9. The CDR3 extends over 15 amino acids. Germline V gene sequence: CDR1 LGHNA, CDR2 YNFKEQ. The CDR3 DNA is TGTGCCAGCAGCTCTAACGACAGGGGGCTCAACGAGCAGTACTTC. Its translation: CASSSNDRGLNEQYF.

The chain joins TRBV5-4 to TRBJ1-2; D not certain. Germline lookup yields CDR1 SGHNT and CDR2 YYREEE (reference sequence). The CDR3 is 15 amino acids. Trimming cost V 4 bases and J 3 bases, with 16 bases left between them. The DNA for the CDR3 is TGTGCCAGCAGCAACGACTACGTAAGGGACTATGGCTACACCTTC. It translates to CASSNDYVRDYGYTF.

The J gene is TRBJ1-1, the V gene TRBV9; TRBD1 is a possible D gene (6 bases). Per germline, CDR1 SGDLS and CDR2 YYNGEE. CDR3 size: 15 residues. Trimming removed 0 bases from V and 1 base from J, with 10 bases in between. The DNA for the CDR3 is TGTGCCAGCAGCGTAGTAGAGGGGGGGAACACTGAAGCTTTCTTT. It is translated as CASSVVEGGNTEAFF.

The genes are TRBV19 and TRBJ2-1; D may be TRBD1 or TRBD2 (5 bases each). Germline loops: CDR1 LNHDA, CDR2 SQIVND (reference sequence). The CDR3 is 13 amino acids. CDR3 region: CASGQPPVEEQFF. CDR3 sequence (DNA): TGTGCGTCGGGGCAGCCCCCGGTTGAGGAGCAGTTCTTC.

By share of the sample, this clone is medium-sized. The chain uses TRBV29-1 and TRBJ1-1, with D possibly being TRBD1 (5 bases). The germline V gene has CDR1 SQVTM and CDR2 ANQGSEA. This CDR3 comprises 15 residues. Trimming took off 4 bases at V and 3 bases at J, with 18 bases between the two ends. CDR3 DNA sequence: TGCAGCGTTGGTGACCGGGGGACGTTAGACACTGAAGCTTTCTTT. Its translation: CSVGDRGTLDTEAFF.